This T cell receptor (beta chain) was sequenced for a study of CD8 T cells in ankylosing spondylitis. Regarding the study as a whole: Ankylosing spondylitis blood seemed to carry a telltale TCR beta motif made of several highly homologous variants.

Worth noting for this clonotype: Its antigen is as yet unknown.

MiXCR was run by TCRdb on the 5' RACE reads, yielding one entry per CDR3 protein. Among roughly 440,000 distinct CDR3 sequences, roughly a sixth were seen once, and the ten largest hold approximately 1%. The CDR3 consists of 12 residues. V was pared by 7 bases and J by 1 base, with 4 bases between. The sequence derives from a male donor with ankylosing spondylitis. The rearrangement joins TRBV12-3 or TRBV12-4 to TRBJ2-2; D uncertain. Sequenced sample: blood, either unsorted or a sorted T cell fraction (not recorded which). The CDR3 sequence: CASMQNTGELFF. Here the CDR3 DNA reads TGTGCCAGCATGCAGAACACCGGGGAGCTGTTTTTT.